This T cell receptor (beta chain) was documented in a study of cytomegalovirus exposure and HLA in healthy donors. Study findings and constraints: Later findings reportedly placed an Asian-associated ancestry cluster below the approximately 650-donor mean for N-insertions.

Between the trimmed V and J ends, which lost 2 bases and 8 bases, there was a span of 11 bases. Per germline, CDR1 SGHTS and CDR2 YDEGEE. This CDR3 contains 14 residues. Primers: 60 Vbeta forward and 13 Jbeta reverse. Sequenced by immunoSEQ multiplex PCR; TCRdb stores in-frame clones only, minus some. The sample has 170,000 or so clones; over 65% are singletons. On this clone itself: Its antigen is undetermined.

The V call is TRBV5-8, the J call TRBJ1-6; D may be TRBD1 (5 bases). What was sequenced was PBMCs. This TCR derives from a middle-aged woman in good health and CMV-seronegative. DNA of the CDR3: TGTGCCAGCAGCTTTCAGGGAAACGATTCACCCCTCCACTTT. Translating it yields CASSFQGNDSPLHF.